The 3 T cell receptor beta chains given below trace back to one sample, sequenced in a study of cytomegalovirus exposure and HLA in healthy donors. PCR amplification relied on 60 Vbeta primers (plus 13 Jbeta primers). Here immunoSEQ multiplex PCR was the method, and the copy in TCRdb shows in-frame clones only, minus some. This table holds fewer than 200,000 clones, roughly 84% found once. Sequencing was carried out using PBMCs. Every receptor here comes from a girl under two years old in good health and CMV-seronegative.

The gene calls are TRBV5-8 and TRBJ2-7, with 7 bases lining up with TRBD1. The junction had 13 bases not matched to a gene; V was cut back by 4 bases and J by 0 bases. Looked up from germline, CDR1 is SGHTS and CDR2 is YDEGEE. The CDR3 runs 17 residues. The CDR3 region is CASSQRQGPGFSYEQYF. In nucleotides, the CDR3 is TGTGCCAGCAGCCAAAGACAGGGCCCCGGATTCTCCTACGAGCAGTACTTC.

The rearrangement uses TRBV4-1 and TRBJ2-7; the D gene is possibly TRBD1 (5 bases). The CDR3 extends over 16 amino acids. Looked up from germline, CDR1 is MGHRA and CDR2 is YSYEKL. V gave up 4 bases and J gave up 0 bases, with 16 bases separating them. CDR3 residues: CASSRRVSDHSYEQYF. As DNA, the CDR3 is TGCGCCAGCAGCCGCAGGGTTTCGGACCACTCCTACGAGCAGTACTTC.

The V and J genes are TRBV7-2 and TRBJ2-3; 7 bases fit TRBD2. CDR3 length equals 14 residues. From germline, CDR1 is SGHTA and CDR2 FQGNSA. With V trimmed by 2 bases and J by 5 bases, 4 bases remained unmatched. CDR3 in amino acids: CASSLNGGGDTQYF. CDR3 nucleotide sequence: TGTGCCAGCAGCTTAAACGGCGGGGGAGATACGCAGTATTTT.